These T cell receptor beta chains were read from a single sample in a study of CD8 T cells in Susac syndrome. TCRdb independently ran MiXCR on the immunoSEQ multiplex PCR reads; one entry per CDR3 protein. Among around 280,000 distinct CDR3 sequences, 92% were seen once, and the ten largest hold about 0.063%. Sequencing was performed on CD4+ T cells from PBMCs. The source is a human donor with multiple sclerosis. The CDR3 runs from the conserved cysteine through the conserved F or W. Each record gives: J gene, D gene, clone size, V gene, CDR3 protein, CDR3 DNA. A D gene is named only where the DNA matches it firmly. Expanded clones are given a class, and other clones once, few, many or no size at all.

TRBJ2-7 . . TRBV27 CASSWGPGVEYEQYF TGTGCCAGCAGTTGGGGGCCAGGGGTGGAGTACGAGCAGTACTTC
TRBJ2-2 . . TRBV20-1 CSATRGPGTGELFF TGCAGTGCTACCCGGGGACCGGGGACCGGGGAGCTGTTTTTT
TRBJ1-1 TRBD1 . TRBV5-1 CASSPGLQGVTEAFF TGCGCCAGCAGCCCTGGCCTACAGGGGGTCACTGAAGCTTTCTTT
TRBJ1-5 . . TRBV12-3/TRBV12-4 CASSPQPRVRQPQHF TGTGCCAGCAGTCCACAGCCGAGGGTGCGGCAGCCCCAGCATTTT
TRBJ2-2 TRBD2 . TRBV7-9 CASSFASLTSGTGELFF TGTGCCAGCAGCTTTGCGTCCTTGACTAGCGGCACCGGGGAGCTGTTTTTT
TRBJ2-3 . once TRBV9 CASSEGPEQSPDTQYF TGTGCCAGCAGTGAGGGGCCGGAACAGAGCCCAGATACGCAGTATTTT
TRBJ2-2 . . TRBV7-3 CASSRQLNTGELFF TGTGCCAGCAGCCGACAGTTGAACACCGGGGAGCTGTTTTTT
TRBJ1-1 . . TRBV20-1 CSARDWEAGDTEAFF TGCAGTGCTAGAGATTGGGAGGCAGGGGACACTGAAGCTTTCTTT
TRBJ1-6 TRBD1 . TRBV15 CATRRGTAFNSPLHF TGTGCCACCAGGCGCGGGACAGCTTTTAATTCACCCCTCCACTTT
TRBJ2-7 . . TRBV6-2/TRBV6-3 CASSGPSHEQYF TGTGCCAGCAGTGGACCTTCCCACGAGCAGTACTTC
TRBJ2-2 . once TRBV19 CASPWTSYAGELFF TGTGCCAGCCCTTGGACGAGTTACGCCGGGGAGCTGTTTTTT
TRBJ2-1 . . TRBV18 CASSPVSGLNEQFF TGTGCCAGCTCACCGGTCTCAGGGTTAAATGAGCAGTTCTTC
TRBJ1-2 TRBD1 . TRBV30 CAWGTGIRDGYTF TGTGCCTGGGGGACAGGGATTAGGGACGGCTACACCTTC
TRBJ1-1 TRBD1 once TRBV18 CASSPGQVVTEAFF TGTGCCAGCTCACCGGGACAGGTCGTCACTGAAGCTTTCTTT
TRBJ2-2 . . TRBV18 CASSRSPNTGELFF TGTGCCAGCTCACGTTCCCCGAACACCGGGGAGCTGTTTTTT
TRBJ2-2 . . TRBV12-3/TRBV12-4 CASSLYQPGELFF TGTGCCAGCAGTTTGTACCAGCCCGGGGAGCTGTTTTTT
TRBJ1-4 . . TRBV20-1 CSAGISLETNEKLFF TGCAGTGCTGGAATTTCACTGGAGACTAATGAAAAACTGTTTTTT
TRBJ2-7 TRBD2 once TRBV7-2 CASNKRTSGPSSYEQYF TGTGCCAGCAACAAGAGGACTAGCGGGCCAAGCTCCTACGAGCAGTACTTC
TRBJ2-7 . . TRBV13 CASSLRFPYEQYF TGTGCCAGCAGCTTACGCTTCCCGTACGAGCAGTACTTC
TRBJ1-5 TRBD1 . TRBV29-1 CSVVQGGVNQPQHF TGCAGCGTTGTACAGGGGGGGGTCAATCAGCCCCAGCATTTT
TRBJ2-5 TRBD2 once TRBV6-2/TRBV6-3 CASSSTTGTSGLSQETQYF TGTGCCAGCAGCTCAACCACCGGGACTAGCGGATTATCACAAGAGACCCAGTACTTC
TRBJ1-3 . . TRBV7-8 CASSSASGNTIYF TGTGCCAGCAGCTCGGCCTCTGGAAACACCATATATTTT
TRBJ1-2 . . TRBV9 CASSAASGAGFDYGYTF TGTGCCAGCAGCGCAGCTTCGGGGGCAGGGTTCGACTATGGCTACACCTTC
TRBJ2-7 . few TRBV3-1 CASSQEGLLYEQYF TGTGCCAGCAGCCAAGAGGGACTCCTCTACGAGCAGTACTTC
TRBJ1-3 . few TRBV29-1 CSVGTSSGNTIYF TGCAGCGTTGGAACGAGCTCTGGAAACACCATATATTTT
TRBJ2-7 . . TRBV7-2 CASSLAGQGTYEQYF TGTGCCAGCAGTTTAGCGGGACAGGGAACCTACGAGCAGTACTTC
TRBJ2-1 TRBD2 few TRBV27 CASSHSGSSYNEQFF TGTGCCAGCAGTCATAGCGGGAGCTCCTACAATGAGCAGTTCTTC
TRBJ1-2 TRBD1 . TRBV12-3/TRBV12-4 CASSLDRGHSGYTF TGTGCCAGCAGTTTGGACAGGGGGCATAGTGGCTACACCTTC
TRBJ2-1 . once TRBV19 CASSMTGAGLEFF TGTGCCAGTAGTATGACGGGAGCAGGACTGGAGTTCTTC
TRBJ2-6 TRBD2 . TRBV5-4 CASSSGTSVYSGANVLTF TGTGCCAGCAGCTCCGGGACTAGCGTATACTCTGGGGCCAACGTCCTGACTTTC
TRBJ2-1 . . TRBV7-8 CASSPVGPARQFF TGTGCCAGCAGCCCAGTAGGGCCAGCCAGGCAGTTCTTC
TRBJ2-1 . . TRBV7-2 CASSSPLSSRYNEQFF TGTGCCAGCAGCTCCCCTCTATCCAGTCGCTACAATGAGCAGTTCTTC
TRBJ2-3 . . TRBV2 CATARQSTDTQYF TGTGCCACCGCAAGGCAGAGCACAGATACGCAGTATTTT
TRBJ2-1 TRBD1 . TRBV11-1 CASSSSTGVVEQFF TGTGCCAGCAGCTCATCAACAGGGGTTGTTGAGCAGTTCTTC
TRBJ2-3 . . TRBV9 CASSVGGTNVGDTQYF TGTGCCAGCAGCGTTGGAGGTACTAACGTTGGGGATACGCAGTATTTT
TRBJ2-2 . . TRBV6-6 CASRPTGRGTGELFF TGTGCCAGCAGGCCCACGGGGCGGGGCACCGGGGAGCTGTTTTTT
TRBJ2-3 . . TRBV6-1 CASSTPRASAPQDTQYF TGTGCCAGCAGCACCCCAAGGGCCTCAGCCCCACAGGATACGCAGTATTTT
TRBJ1-1 TRBD1 . TRBV18 CASSEQGQMNTEAFF TGTGCCAGCTCAGAACAGGGACAGATGAACACTGAAGCTTTCTTT
TRBJ2-7 TRBD2 . TRBV15 CATSRTGLVYYEQYF TGTGCCACCAGCAGAACGGGACTAGTCTACTACGAGCAGTACTTC
TRBJ2-1 . . TRBV7-2 CASSRDQSSYNEQFF TGTGCCAGCAGTCGCGACCAGAGCTCCTACAATGAGCAGTTCTTC
TRBJ1-1 . . TRBV11-2 CASSRIGQGNTEAFF TGTGCCAGCAGCAGGATCGGGCAGGGGAACACTGAAGCTTTCTTT